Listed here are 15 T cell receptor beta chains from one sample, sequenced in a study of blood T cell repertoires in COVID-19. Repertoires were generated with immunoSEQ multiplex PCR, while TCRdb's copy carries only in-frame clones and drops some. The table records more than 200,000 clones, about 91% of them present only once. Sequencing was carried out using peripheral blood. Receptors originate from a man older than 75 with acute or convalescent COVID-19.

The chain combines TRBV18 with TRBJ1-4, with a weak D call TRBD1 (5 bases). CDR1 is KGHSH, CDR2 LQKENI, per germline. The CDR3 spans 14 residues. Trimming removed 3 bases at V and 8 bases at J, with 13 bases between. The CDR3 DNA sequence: TGTGCCAGCTCACCTCAGGGCTTTGGGGAAAAACTGTTTTTT. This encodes CASSPQGFGEKLFF.

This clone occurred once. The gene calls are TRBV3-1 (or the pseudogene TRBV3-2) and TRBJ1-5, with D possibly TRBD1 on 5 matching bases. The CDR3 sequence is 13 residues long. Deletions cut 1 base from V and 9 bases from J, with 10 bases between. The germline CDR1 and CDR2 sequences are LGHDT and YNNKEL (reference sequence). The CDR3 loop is CASSQASQGPQHF. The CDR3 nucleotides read TGTGCCAGCAGCCAAGCCTCTCAGGGGCCCCAGCATTTT.

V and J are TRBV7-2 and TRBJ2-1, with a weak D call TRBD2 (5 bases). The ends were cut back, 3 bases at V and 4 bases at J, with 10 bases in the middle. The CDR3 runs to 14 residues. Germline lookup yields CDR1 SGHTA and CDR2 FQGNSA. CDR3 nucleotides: TGTGCCAGCAGCTTGGCGGGTCCTTACAATGAGCAGTTCTTC. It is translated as CASSLAGPYNEQFF.

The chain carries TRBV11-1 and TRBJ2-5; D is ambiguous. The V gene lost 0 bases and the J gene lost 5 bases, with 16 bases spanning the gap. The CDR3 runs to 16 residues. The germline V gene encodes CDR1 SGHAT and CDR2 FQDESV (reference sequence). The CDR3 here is CASSLAGLSGFETQYF. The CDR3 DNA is TGTGCCAGCAGCTTAGCGGGTCTGTCCGGGTTTGAGACCCAGTACTTC.

The CDR3 DNA sequence: TGTGCCAGCAGCTTAGTGGAGAGCTCCTACAATGAGCAGTTCTTC. Translating it yields CASSLVESSYNEQFF. This chain connects TRBV7-2 to TRBJ2-1; no clear D gene. The length of the CDR3 is 15 residues. Germline V gives CDR1 SGHTA, CDR2 FQGNSA. Trimming took 1 base from V and 0 from J, leaving 7 bases between them.

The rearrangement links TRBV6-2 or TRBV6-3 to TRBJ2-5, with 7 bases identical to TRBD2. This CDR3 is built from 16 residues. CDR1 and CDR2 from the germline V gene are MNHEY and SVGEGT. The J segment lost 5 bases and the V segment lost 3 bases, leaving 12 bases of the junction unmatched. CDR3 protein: CASSYNRGLGSETQYF. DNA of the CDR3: TGTGCCAGCAGTTATAATAGAGGACTAGGGAGTGAGACCCAGTACTTC.

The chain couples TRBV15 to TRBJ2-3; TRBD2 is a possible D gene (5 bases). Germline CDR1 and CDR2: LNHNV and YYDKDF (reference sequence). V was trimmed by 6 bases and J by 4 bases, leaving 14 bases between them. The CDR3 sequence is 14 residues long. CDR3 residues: CATRSFSGADTQYF. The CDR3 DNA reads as TGTGCCACCAGAAGTTTTTCCGGGGCAGATACGCAGTATTTT.

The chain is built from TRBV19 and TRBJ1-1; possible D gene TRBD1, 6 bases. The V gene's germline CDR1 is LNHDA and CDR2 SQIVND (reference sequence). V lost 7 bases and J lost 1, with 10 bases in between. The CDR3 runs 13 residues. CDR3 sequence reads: CASTQTGNTEAFF. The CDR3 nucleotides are TGTGCCAGTACCCAGACAGGGAACACTGAAGCTTTCTTT.

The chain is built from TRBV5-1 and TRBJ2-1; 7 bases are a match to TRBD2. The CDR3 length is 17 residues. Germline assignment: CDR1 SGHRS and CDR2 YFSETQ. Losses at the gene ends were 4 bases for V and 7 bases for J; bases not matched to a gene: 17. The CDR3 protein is CASSRGGVSGAINEQFF. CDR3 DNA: TGCGCCAGCAGCCGGGGCGGGGTGAGCGGGGCAATTAATGAGCAGTTCTTC.

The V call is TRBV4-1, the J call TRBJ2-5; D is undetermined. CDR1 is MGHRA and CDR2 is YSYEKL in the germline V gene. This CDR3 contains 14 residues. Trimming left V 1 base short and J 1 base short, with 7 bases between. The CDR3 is CASSQVRIQETQYF. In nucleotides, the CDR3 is TGCGCCAGCAGCCAAGTGAGGATCCAAGAGACCCAGTACTTC.

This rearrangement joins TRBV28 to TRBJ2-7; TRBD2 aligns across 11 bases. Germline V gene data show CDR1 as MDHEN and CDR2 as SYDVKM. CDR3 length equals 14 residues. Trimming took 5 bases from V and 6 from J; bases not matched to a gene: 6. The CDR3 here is CASSGSSGRTEQYF. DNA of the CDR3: TGTGCCAGCAGTGGGTCTAGCGGGAGGACCGAGCAGTACTTC.

The DNA for the CDR3 is TGTGCCAGCAGCTTAGAGTTAGCGGGAGGCTACGAGCAGTACTTC. It encodes CASSLELAGGYEQYF. The rearrangement links TRBV11-2 to TRBJ2-7; 10 nucleotides match TRBD2. The V gene end was trimmed by 0 bases and the J gene end by 3 bases; junction bases not matched to a gene: 2. This CDR3 is built from 15 residues. The V gene's germline CDR1 is SGHAT and CDR2 FQNNGV.

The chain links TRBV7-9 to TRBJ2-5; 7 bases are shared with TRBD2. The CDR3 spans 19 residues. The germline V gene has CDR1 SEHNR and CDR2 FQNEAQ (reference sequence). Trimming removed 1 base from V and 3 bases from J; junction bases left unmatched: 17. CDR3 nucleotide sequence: TGTGCCAGCAGCTTAGTGTCCCGACTGAGGGCTAGCGGAGAAGAGACCCAGTACTTC. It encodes CASSLVSRLRASGEETQYF.

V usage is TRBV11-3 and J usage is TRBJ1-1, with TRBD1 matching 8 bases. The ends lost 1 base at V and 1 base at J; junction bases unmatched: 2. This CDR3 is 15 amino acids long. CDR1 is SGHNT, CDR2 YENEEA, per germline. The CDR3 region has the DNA TGTGCCAGCAGCTTAGGGGGGACAGGGAACACTGAAGCTTTCTTT. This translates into CASSLGGTGNTEAFF.

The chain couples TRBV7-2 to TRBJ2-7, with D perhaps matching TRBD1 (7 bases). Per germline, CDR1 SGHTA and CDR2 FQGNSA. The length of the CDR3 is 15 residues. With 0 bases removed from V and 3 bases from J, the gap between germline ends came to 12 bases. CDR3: CASSLAGQDYYEQYF. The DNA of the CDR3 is TGTGCCAGCAGCTTAGCTGGACAGGACTACTACGAGCAGTACTTC. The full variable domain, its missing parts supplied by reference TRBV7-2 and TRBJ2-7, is GAGVSQSPSNKVTEKGKDVELRCDPISGHTALYWYRQSLGQGLEFLIYFQGNSAPDKSGLPSDRFSAERTGGSVSTLTIQRTQQEDSAVYLCASSLAGQDYYEQYFGPGTRLTVT.